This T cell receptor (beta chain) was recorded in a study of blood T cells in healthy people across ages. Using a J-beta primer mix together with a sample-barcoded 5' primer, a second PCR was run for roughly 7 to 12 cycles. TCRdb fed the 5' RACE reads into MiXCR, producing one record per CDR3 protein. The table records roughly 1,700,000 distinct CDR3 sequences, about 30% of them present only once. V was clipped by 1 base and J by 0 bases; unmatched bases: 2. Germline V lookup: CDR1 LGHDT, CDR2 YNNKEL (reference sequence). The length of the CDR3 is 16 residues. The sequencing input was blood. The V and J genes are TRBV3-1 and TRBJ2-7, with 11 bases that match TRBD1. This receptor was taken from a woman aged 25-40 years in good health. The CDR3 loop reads CASSQGGTGGSYEQYF. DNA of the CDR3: TGTGCCAGCAGCCAAGGAGGGACAGGGGGCTCCTACGAGCAGTACTTC.